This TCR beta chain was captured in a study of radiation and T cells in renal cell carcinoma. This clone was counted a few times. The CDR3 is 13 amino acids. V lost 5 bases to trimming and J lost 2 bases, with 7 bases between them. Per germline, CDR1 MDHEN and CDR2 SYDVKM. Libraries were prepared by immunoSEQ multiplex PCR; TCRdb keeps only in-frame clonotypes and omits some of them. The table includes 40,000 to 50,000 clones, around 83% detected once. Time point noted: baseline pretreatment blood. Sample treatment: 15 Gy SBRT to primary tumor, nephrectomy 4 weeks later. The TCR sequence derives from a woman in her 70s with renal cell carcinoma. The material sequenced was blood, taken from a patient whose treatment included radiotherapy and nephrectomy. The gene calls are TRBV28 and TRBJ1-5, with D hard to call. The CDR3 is CASSPLGNQPQHF. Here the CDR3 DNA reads TGTGCCAGCAGTCCCCTAGGCAATCAGCCCCAGCATTTT.